Below, 14 T cell receptor beta chains from the same sample are listed, as sequenced in a study of cytomegalovirus exposure and HLA in healthy donors. The PCR ran on 60 Vbeta and 13 Jbeta primers. The method was immunoSEQ multiplex PCR; TCRdb's version includes in-frame clones alone and lacks a portion of them. The table lists around 150,000 clones, 80% to 90% of them singletons, with roughly 8.8% in the top ten. Sequencing used PBMCs. The source is a man between 18 and 29 years old in good health and CMV-seropositive.

This chain uses TRBV7-7 with TRBJ1-3; D gene uncertain. The CDR3 has 13 amino acids. The ends were cut back, 4 bases at V and 4 bases at J, with 8 bases in the middle. Germline-derived CDR1 and CDR2 are SSHAT and FNYEAQ (reference sequence). DNA of the CDR3: TGTGCCAGCAGCTCGTCCGGGGGAAACACCATATATTTT. This sequence encodes CASSSSGGNTIYF.

This clone was seen only once. V is TRBV2 and J is TRBJ1-2; 9 nucleotides line up with TRBD1. Trimming at V came to 5 bases and at J to 8 bases, leaving 9 bases not matched to a gene. CDR1 is SNHLY and CDR2 is FYNNEI in the germline V gene. The CDR3 is made up of 14 amino acids. In nucleotides, the CDR3 is TGTGCCAGCAGTCGGGACAGGGTGGGGGAGGGCTACACCTTC. Amino acid sequence: CASSRDRVGEGYTF.

On this clone itself: The sample has other DNA sequences that encode this CDR3 too. The chain joins TRBV6-5 to TRBJ2-2; tentative D call: TRBD2 (5 bases). Germline CDR1 MNHEY, CDR2 SVGAGI. V was clipped by 2 bases and J by 3 bases, with 13 bases between them. There are 16 residues in the CDR3. The CDR3 DNA sequence: TGTGCCAGCAGTTACGCAGGAGGTGGGGACACCGGGGAGCTGTTTTTT. This gives the protein CASSYAGGGDTGELFF.

With respect to this clone: At the DNA level, this CDR3 is encoded by other sequences in the same sample as well. The CDR3 loop reads CASSQDRQGGREQYF. CDR3 coding DNA: TGTGCCAGCAGCCAAGATCGCCAGGGGGGTCGCGAGCAGTACTTC. The J gene is TRBJ2-7, the V gene TRBV4-2; maybe TRBD1 (7 bases). Germline V CDR1 and CDR2: LGHNA, YNFKEQ. This CDR3 is built from 15 residues. Trimming pared 0 bases from V and 6 bases from J, leaving 15 bases between.

The chain uses TRBV4-2 and TRBJ2-7; 9 bases fit TRBD1. V lost 0 bases, J lost 1 base, and 10 bases stayed unmatched. CDR1 is LGHNA, CDR2 YNFKEQ, per germline. The CDR3 extends over 18 amino acids. The CDR3 DNA sequence: TGTGCCAGCAGCCAAGATGAAAAAAGGACAGGGGATTCCTACGAGCAGTACTTC. Translation gives CASSQDEKRTGDSYEQYF.

The V and J genes are TRBV6-1 and TRBJ2-7; D is undetermined. V was cut by 0 bases and J by 3 bases, with 12 bases left in between. Germline values: CDR1 MNHNS, CDR2 SASEGT. The CDR3 is 15 residues long. The chain's CDR3 is CASSEALPQFYEQYF. Written as DNA, the CDR3 is TGTGCCAGCAGTGAAGCCCTCCCACAGTTCTACGAGCAGTACTTC.

V gene TRBV4-1 combines with J gene TRBJ1-2, with a tentative D call TRBD1 (6 bases). The germline V and J ends were trimmed by 1 base and 4 bases, with 16 bases remaining between them. The CDR3 contains 16 residues. Germline V gene sequence: CDR1 MGHRA, CDR2 YSYEKL. CDR3 coding DNA: TGCGCCAGCAGCCAAGTGGGTCAGGGGTCGGGCTATGGCTACACCTTC. Translated: CASSQVGQGSGYGYTF.

The chain joins TRBV7-8 to TRBJ2-1; no clear D. Germline assignment: CDR1 SGHVS and CDR2 FQNEAQ. The V and J ends lost 5 bases and 5 bases respectively, with 22 bases between them. This CDR3 contains 17 residues. The CDR3 DNA follows: TGTGCCAGCAGCCCCCTAAAGACTCTACCGGTAAACAATGAGCAGTTCTTC. It specifies CASSPLKTLPVNNEQFF.

The rearrangement links TRBV10-3 to TRBJ2-2; 7 bases agree with TRBD2. The trim removed 2 bases at V and 3 bases at J, leaving 3 bases unmatched. The length of the CDR3 is 15 residues. Germline CDR1 is ENHRY and CDR2 is SYGVKD. The CDR3 nucleotides read TGTGCCATCAGTGAGGGGAGGGATTACACCGGGGAGCTGTTTTTT. It translates to CAISEGRDYTGELFF.

The V call is TRBV2, the J call TRBJ2-1, with TRBD1 matching 9 bases. V trimming: 0 bases; J trimming: 6 bases; junction bases outside the gene matches: 6. The germline V gene has CDR1 SNHLY and CDR2 FYNNEI. The CDR3 runs to 16 residues. The CDR3 coding sequence is TGTGCCAGCAGTGAAGCGCGGGGACAGGGCGGCAATGAGCAGTTCTTC. This translates into CASSEARGQGGNEQFF.

V and J are TRBV27 and TRBJ2-7, with 7 bases identical to TRBD1. Germline lookup yields CDR1 MNHEY and CDR2 SMNVEV (reference sequence). This CDR3 contains 13 residues. Losses at the gene ends were 9 bases for V and 1 base for J; bases not matched to a gene: 6. This chain's CDR3 is CASRDSGSYEQYF. DNA for the CDR3: TGTGCCAGTAGGGACAGTGGGTCCTACGAGCAGTACTTC.

This clone has a single count. J is TRBJ2-2 and V is TRBV30; 10 bases fit TRBD2. With 6 bases clipped from V and 0 bases from J, the junction kept 10 bases outside the gene matches. Per the germline V gene, CDR1 is GTSNPN and CDR2 is SVGIG (reference sequence). This CDR3 spans 17 amino acids. The CDR3 nucleotides are TGTGCCTGCCAGGGGTTAGCGGGGGGTTCGAACACCGGGGAGCTGTTTTTT. Encoded protein: CACQGLAGGSNTGELFF.

The genes are TRBV14 and TRBJ2-2; 9 nucleotides align to TRBD2. Germline trimming cut 1 base from V and 5 bases from J; bases unmatched to any gene: 8. The CDR3 spans 17 residues. CDR1 and CDR2 from the germline V gene are SGHDN and FVKESK. The CDR3 DNA follows: TGTGCCAGCAGCCAAGTTCCCCTAGCGGGGAAAACCGGGGAGCTGTTTTTT. Translated: CASSQVPLAGKTGELFF. The complete variable domain, with remaining parts taken from reference TRBV14 and TRBJ2-2, reads EAGVTQFPSHSVIEKGQTVTLRCDPISGHDNLYWYRRVMGKEIKFLLHFVKESKQDESGMPNNRFLAERTGGTYSTLKVQPAELEDSGVYFCASSQVPLAGKTGELFFGEGSRLTVL.

The chain is built from TRBV5-8 and TRBJ2-5; D unresolved. Germline V gives CDR1 SGHTS, CDR2 YDEGEE. V lost 0 bases, J lost 0 bases, and 12 bases lay in between. The CDR3 totals 16 residues. The CDR3 DNA sequence: TGTGCCAGCAGCTTGGCTATTTTGTCACACCAAGAGACCCAGTACTTC. Protein product: CASSLAILSHQETQYF.